A single T cell receptor beta chain is shown here with its context. The antigen is unknown. The sample belongs to a study of OX40 agonist ivuxolimab in advanced cancers. Study details: Ivuxolimab, an agonistic anti-OX40 (CD134) antibody, was given to patients. Three patients showed partial responses: one hepatocellular carcinoma and two cutaneous melanoma cases.

Using immunoSEQ multiplex PCR, the repertoire was profiled, and TCRdb retains in-frame clones only, with some absent. The sample has some 59,000 clones, about 85% seen once. The CDR3 totals 14 residues. V was clipped by 4 bases and J by 6 bases, with 17 bases between them. Looked up from germline, CDR1 is SGHRS and CDR2 is YFSETQ. Study-wide results and limits: Among the lowest peripheral clonal expansion occurred in 0.1-3.0 mg/kg partial responders.

The sequencing used CD4+ or CD8+ T cells sorted from blood, collected in a trial of the OX40 agonist ivuxolimab. This receptor was taken from an adult with an advanced solid tumor such as melanoma, head and neck, liver or kidney cancer. This rearrangement joins TRBV5-1 to TRBJ2-7; weak D call: TRBD1 (6 bases). CDR3 nucleotides: TGCGCCAGCAGCAGGATTGGGGGCGCGTCCGAGCAGTACTTC. It is translated as CASSRIGGASEQYF.